The 17 T cell receptor beta chains listed next were all sequenced from one sample in a study of blood T cell repertoires in COVID-19. Some clones are missing from TCRdb's copy, which holds only in-frame ones; the method was immunoSEQ multiplex PCR. There are some 240,000 clones in the sample; 80% to 90% occur only once, and 6% to 8% lies in the top ten. The sample consisted of peripheral blood. These receptors were collected from a woman aged 80 or older with COVID-19, enrolled during active disease.

CDR3 DNA: TGTGCCAGCAGTCCGAGGGCGGGACAGATTAATTCACCCCTCCACTTT. Encoded protein: CASSPRAGQINSPLHF. This sequence joins TRBV27 and TRBJ1-6; 7 bases align to TRBD1. The CDR3 is 16 amino acids. Per the germline V gene, CDR1 is MNHEY and CDR2 is SMNVEV (reference sequence). With V trimmed by 5 bases and J by 6 bases, 10 bases remained unmatched.

The rearrangement joins TRBV6-5 to TRBJ1-1; 8 nucleotides line up with TRBD1. V shed 5 bases, J shed 1 base, and the junction held 6 bases outside the gene matches. CDR1 MNHEY and CDR2 SVGAGI come from the germline V gene. The CDR3 extends over 15 amino acids. The CDR3 region is CASSRTGKTNTEAFF. Written as DNA, the CDR3 is TGTGCCAGCAGTCGGACAGGGAAGACGAACACTGAAGCTTTCTTT.

The rearrangement uses TRBV4-2 and TRBJ1-5, with TRBD1 identical over 8 bases. CDR3 length equals 15 residues. J was trimmed by 4 bases and V by 0 bases; bases with no gene match: 2. Germline CDR1 LGHNA, CDR2 YNFKEQ. This CDR3 reads CASSQETGGNQPQHF. The CDR3 nucleotides are TGTGCCAGCAGCCAAGAAACAGGGGGTAATCAGCCCCAGCATTTT.

The rearrangement uses TRBV6-2 or TRBV6-3 and TRBJ2-2; D ambiguous. The V end was cut by 4 bases, the J end by 1 base, with 4 bases between. Germline V lookup: CDR1 MNHEY, CDR2 SVGEGT. There are 13 residues in the CDR3. In DNA, the CDR3 is TGTGCCAGCAGTTCGGGGAACACCGGGGAGCTGTTTTTT. As protein: CASSSGNTGELFF.

The V and J genes are TRBV18 and TRBJ1-5; D gene uncertain. Trimming pared 4 bases from V and 0 bases from J, leaving 10 bases between. Germline CDR1 reads KGHSH; CDR2 reads LQKENI. This CDR3 has 15 amino acids. The CDR3: CASSRERASNQPQHF. The CDR3 coding sequence is TGTGCCAGCTCACGGGAGAGGGCTAGCAATCAGCCCCAGCATTTT.

The chain joins TRBV4-3 to TRBJ2-3; a possible D gene is TRBD2 (6 bases). CDR1 is LGHNA, CDR2 YSLEER, per germline. The CDR3 extends over 16 amino acids. V lost 0 bases, J lost 9 bases, and 19 bases lay in between. DNA for the CDR3: TGCGCCAGCAGCCAAGATTTGGGAGACGGGACTGGAACGCAGTATTTT. It yields the protein CASSQDLGDGTGTQYF.

This chain links TRBV28 with TRBJ2-1; TRBD2 matches at 14 bases. J was trimmed by 4 bases and V by 3 bases; bases with no gene match: 11. CDR3 length: 19 amino acids. Germline loops: CDR1 MDHEN, CDR2 SYDVKM. The CDR3 DNA reads as TGTGCCAGCAGTTTGAGTACCGGGACTAGCGGGAGACAATACAATGAGCAGTTCTTC. Translating it yields CASSLSTGTSGRQYNEQFF.

V usage is TRBV7-9 and J usage is TRBJ2-1, with 13 bases that match TRBD2. V was pared by 6 bases and J by 7 bases, with 6 bases of the junction left unmatched. Looked up from germline, CDR1 is SEHNR and CDR2 is FQNEAQ (reference sequence). This CDR3 comprises 15 residues. CDR3 protein: CASRPAGLAGNEQFF. CDR3 in DNA: TGTGCCAGCAGACCAGCGGGACTAGCGGGGAATGAGCAGTTCTTC.

This clone was detected a few times. This chain uses TRBV27 with TRBJ1-6; a possible D gene is TRBD1 (5 bases). V lost 6 bases, J lost 0 bases, and 6 bases lay in between. The V gene's germline CDR1 is MNHEY and CDR2 SMNVEV (reference sequence). The CDR3 totals 14 residues. CDR3 sequence (DNA): TGTGCCAGCAGCGGGGGCTCCTATAATTCACCCCTCCACTTT. Amino acid sequence: CASSGGSYNSPLHF.

The chain joins TRBV19 to TRBJ2-5, with 7 positions matching TRBD2. Germline-derived CDR1 and CDR2 are LNHDA and SQIVND (reference sequence). The CDR3 is 13 residues long. Trimming at V came to 4 bases and at J to 4 bases, leaving 3 bases not matched to a gene. The CDR3 DNA reads as TGTGCCAGTAGTAAGGCGGGAGCAGAGACCCAGTACTTC. The encoded protein is CASSKAGAETQYF.

With respect to this clone: The same CDR3 arises from other DNA sequences in this sample as well. The chain joins TRBV7-3 to TRBJ1-1, with D perhaps matching TRBD1 (5 bases). This CDR3 has 13 amino acids. V was pared by 2 bases and J by 5 bases, with 9 bases between. Germline V gene sequence: CDR1 SGHTA, CDR2 FQGTGA. The CDR3 sequence is CASSLLQGTEAFF. The DNA of the CDR3 is TGTGCCAGCAGCTTACTTCAGGGTACTGAAGCTTTCTTT.

The chain is built from TRBV9 and TRBJ2-1, with D possibly matching TRBD1 (5 bases). The CDR3 contains 15 residues. V lost 0 bases, J lost 4 bases, and 11 bases lay in between. In germline, CDR1 is SGDLS, CDR2 YYNGEE. DNA of the CDR3: TGTGCCAGCAGCGTAGCTCCGCAGGGTTACAATGAGCAGTTCTTC. This sequence encodes CASSVAPQGYNEQFF.

For this clone: The sample holds other DNA sequences that translate to the same CDR3. This rearrangement joins TRBV5-1 to TRBJ1-5, with 11 bases lining up with TRBD1. V gave up 4 bases and J gave up 6 bases; unmatched junction bases: 3. The length of the CDR3 is 14 residues. CDR1 is SGHRS and CDR2 is YFSETQ in the germline V gene. DNA of the CDR3: TGCGCCAGCAGCACCGGGACAGGGGGTCAGCCCCAGCATTTT. It codes for CASSTGTGGQPQHF.

V usage is TRBV5-1 and J usage is TRBJ1-1; 7 nucleotides line up with TRBD1. Germline V gene sequence: CDR1 SGHRS, CDR2 YFSETQ. The V gene end was trimmed by 3 bases and the J gene end by 0 bases; junction bases not matched to a gene: 5. The CDR3 has 15 residues. The CDR3 protein is CASSYQGDLNTEAFF. In nucleotides, the CDR3 is TGCGCCAGCAGCTACCAGGGGGACCTGAACACTGAAGCTTTCTTT.

The chain employs TRBV30 and TRBJ1-6; D is undetermined. V was clipped by 0 bases and J by 14 bases, with 8 bases between them. This CDR3 contains 11 residues. Looked up from germline, CDR1 is GTSNPN and CDR2 is SVGIG (reference sequence). The DNA of the CDR3 is TGTGCCTGGAGTGTATCCGAGACCCTCCACTTT. Translation gives CAWSVSETLHF. Filled out from reference TRBV30 and TRBJ1-6, the complete variable domain reads SQTIHQWPATLVQPVGSPLSLECTVEGTSNPNLYWYRQAAGRGLQLLFYSVGIGQISSEVPQNLSASRPQDRQFILSSKKLLLSDSGFYLCAWSVSETLHFGNGTRLTVT.

The chain joins TRBV28 to TRBJ1-6; D is ambiguous. The CDR3 spans 14 residues. Germline lookup yields CDR1 MDHEN and CDR2 SYDVKM. The V end was cut by 5 bases, the J end by 10 bases, with 15 bases between. CDR3 sequence: CASSTAPLGSPLHF. In DNA, the CDR3 is TGTGCCAGCAGTACCGCCCCCTTGGGCTCACCCCTCCACTTT.

The V gene is TRBV7-9, the J gene TRBJ2-2; the match to TRBD2 covers 8 bases. Looked up from germline, CDR1 is SEHNR and CDR2 is FQNEAQ (reference sequence). V shed 4 bases and J 4 bases; nucleotides not matched to a gene: 14. The CDR3 is 18 amino acids. The CDR3, as DNA: TGTGCCAGCAGCTCGGCAGGACTAGCTTATGGCCGCACCGGGGAGCTGTTTTTT. This translates into CASSSAGLAYGRTGELFF.